This T cell receptor (beta chain) is drawn from a study of CD8+ T cells in alopecia areata. Looking at the study overall: Treated patients took oral tofacitinib at 5 to 10 mg twice daily.

Trimming shortened V by 4 bases and J by 5 bases, and 8 bases separated the two germline ends. This CDR3 has 11 amino acids. Germline V gives CDR1 GTSNPN, CDR2 SVGIG (reference sequence). Reverse transcription of extracted RNA yielded cDNA, which provided the sequencing template. The assay was immunoSEQ multiplex PCR, and TCRdb's table has in-frame clones only and misses some. The repertoire has more than 150,000 clones, about 60% of them found once; the top ten carry around 13%. Treatment of the sample: oral pan-JAK inhibitor, 5-10 mg twice daily. Concerning this clone itself: The same CDR3 also results from other DNA sequences found in this sample.

This chain uses TRBV30 with TRBJ1-2; D uncertain. Sequences were derived from CD8+ T cells sorted from blood, sampled at week 24, from a patient treated with tofacitinib. This TCR came from a human donor with alopecia areata. The DNA for the CDR3 is TGTGCCTGGAACCCGGGGTATGGCTACACCTTC. Translating gives CAWNPGYGYTF.